Listed here are 13 T cell receptor beta chains from one sample, sequenced in a study of post-analysis software for immune sequencing data. Study results and caveats: Higher frequency in patients than in controls was seen for five TRBV segments, with TRBV5-6, TRBV5-1 and TRBV20-1 among them.

The TCR beta cDNA libraries contained unique molecular identifiers. Each CDR3 protein gets one entry after TCRdb re-called the PCR reads with MiXCR. The sample shows 170,000 or so distinct CDR3 sequences, 30% of them seen only once. Their recognized antigens are unknown. Sequencing used blood. The receptors come from a girl aged 10 to 17 with multiple sclerosis.

This clonotype has more than one count but fewer than ten. The chain couples TRBV7-9 to TRBJ2-5; 10 positions match TRBD2. The CDR3 spans 15 residues. Unmatched junction bases numbered 13, after V lost 4 bases and J lost 11 bases. CDR1 SEHNR and CDR2 FQNEAQ come from the germline V gene (reference sequence). The CDR3 DNA reads TGTGCCAGCAGCTCCCCCAGCGGGAGGGCCAATGAGCAGTACTTC. Protein: CASSSPSGRANEQYF.

Concerning this clonotype itself: A read error is possible here, since a much larger clone lies one base away. The chain is built from TRBV2 and TRBJ2-3; 9 bases agree with TRBD2. With 1 base clipped from V and 3 bases from J, the junction kept 8 bases outside the gene matches. The V gene's germline CDR1 is SNHLY and CDR2 FYNNEI. CDR3 length: 17 residues. The CDR3 here is CASSEGQRAGGTDTQYF. CDR3 nucleotides: TGTGCCAGCAGTGAAGGCCAACGAGCGGGAGGAACAGATACGCAGTATTTT.

The sample holds many counts of this clonotype. The chain employs TRBV6-5 and TRBJ1-5; 8 nucleotides align to TRBD1. The V gene's germline CDR1 is MNHEY and CDR2 SVGAGI. The CDR3 runs to 15 residues. With 5 bases clipped from V and 6 bases from J, the junction kept 9 bases outside the gene matches. The CDR3, as DNA: TGTGCCAGCAGTGCCGGGACAGGCAATTTTCAGCCCCAGCATTTT. Its protein is CASSAGTGNFQPQHF.

This clonotype was seen a few times. The V gene is TRBV5-1, the J gene TRBJ2-1; a possible D gene is TRBD1 (5 bases). V shed 0 bases and J shed 8 bases, with 9 bases lying between them. CDR1 and CDR2 (germline): SGHRS, YFSETQ. CDR3 length: 13 amino acids. CDR3 coding DNA: TGCGCCAGCAGCTTGGACAGGCCCGATGAGCAGTTCTTC. Its protein is CASSLDRPDEQFF.

This chain connects TRBV14 to TRBJ2-7; TRBD2 agrees at 11 bases. Germline V CDR1 and CDR2: SGHDN, FVKESK. The V gene end was trimmed by 4 bases and the J gene end by 6 bases; junction bases not matched to a gene: 11. The CDR3 length is 16 residues. The CDR3, as DNA: TGTGCCAGCAGCCGAACTAGCGGGAGCTTTCTATTCGAGCAGTACTTC. Translated, it gives CASSRTSGSFLFEQYF.

There are many counts of this clonotype. The rearrangement joins TRBV19 to TRBJ2-7; no clear D. This CDR3 has 12 amino acids. CDR1 and CDR2 (germline): LNHDA, SQIVND (reference sequence). Trimming removed 0 bases at V and 2 bases at J, with 2 bases between. CDR3 DNA sequence: TGTGCCAGTAGTATAGATCCCTACGAGCAGTACTTC. Translation gives CASSIDPYEQYF.

The chain has TRBV6-5 and TRBJ1-1, with D unclear. The CDR3 is 15 residues long. The ends were cut back, 2 bases at V and 5 bases at J, with 15 bases in the middle. CDR1 is MNHEY, CDR2 SVGAGI, per germline. The CDR3 reads CASSYLDGRVTEAFF. The CDR3 DNA follows: TGTGCCAGCAGTTACCTTGACGGCCGGGTGACTGAAGCTTTCTTT.

Many counts were recorded for this clonotype. The rearrangement uses TRBV6-1 and TRBJ2-5; no definite D call. Between the trimmed V and J ends, which lost 4 bases and 2 bases, there was a span of 14 bases. The CDR3 totals 15 residues. Germline values: CDR1 MNHNS, CDR2 SASEGT. CDR3 nucleotides: TGTGCCAGCAGTGTCTCGGCAGGATCTCAAGAGACCCAGTACTTC. Protein sequence: CASSVSAGSQETQYF.

There are many counts of this clonotype. J is TRBJ2-1 and V is TRBV6-2 or TRBV6-3; D unclear. Germline CDR1 and CDR2: MNHEY and SVGEGT. Trimming removed 4 bases from V and 10 bases from J, with 14 bases in between. The CDR3 has 13 residues. DNA for the CDR3: TGTGCCAGCAGTTCCCGACTCGACGTGGAGCAGTTCTTC. Protein sequence: CASSSRLDVEQFF.

With regard to this clonotype: A read error may explain this, as a much larger clone is one base away. The V gene is TRBV12-3 or TRBV12-4, the J gene TRBJ1-1, with D possibly matching TRBD1 (6 bases). The V gene lost 5 bases and the J gene lost 3 bases, with 13 bases spanning the gap. This CDR3 has 14 amino acids. The CDR3 DNA reads as TGTGCCAGCAGTCTACAGGGAGTTGACACTGAAGCTTTCTTT. Translated: CASSLQGVDTEAFF.

Ten or more counts support this clonotype. V is TRBV12-3 or TRBV12-4 and J is TRBJ2-7; unclear D gene. This CDR3 has 13 residues. With 5 bases removed from V and 6 bases from J, the gap between germline ends came to 14 bases. This CDR3 reads CASSGINRGEQYF. CDR3 DNA: TGTGCCAGCAGTGGAATAAATCGAGGCGAGCAGTACTTC.

This clonotype was picked up many times. The chain combines TRBV15 with TRBJ2-7; D is perhaps TRBD1 or TRBD2 (6 bases each). The CDR3 contains 13 residues. Trimming cost V 0 bases and J 7 bases, with 10 bases left between them. Germline CDR1 and CDR2: LNHNV and YYDKDF (reference sequence). As DNA, the CDR3 is TGTGCCACCAGCAGAGATCAGGGGAGGGAGCAGTACTTC. Its translation: CATSRDQGREQYF.

This clonotype was seen only a few times. The chain links TRBV12-3 or TRBV12-4 to TRBJ1-1; D not certain. The CDR3 totals 12 residues. The V gene lost 1 base and the J gene lost 10 bases, with 10 bases spanning the gap. The CDR3 DNA sequence: TGTGCCAGCAGTTTAGGTTGGCAGACAGCTTTCTTT. Amino acid sequence: CASSLGWQTAFF.